This T cell receptor (beta chain) originates from a study of blood T cell repertoires in COVID-19. Overall study: T cells, B-cell-depleted T cells, or PBMCs provided the cDNA or gDNA that served as material.

In the original analysis: The assay estimated nucleated cells by amplifying reference gene primers. The assay was immunoSEQ multiplex PCR, and TCRdb's table has in-frame clones only and misses some. V and J calls and clone size come straight from that table; D and trimming were deduced from the DNA. The data contain a few hundred thousand clones, around 89% of them singletons. Sequencing used peripheral blood. The sequence derives from a man aged 40-49 years with acute or convalescent COVID-19.

The CDR3 DNA reads TGTGCCAGCAGCGAAACAGGGTTGAACACTGAAGCTTTCTTT. Its translation: CASSETGLNTEAFF. J is TRBJ1-1 and V is TRBV3-1 (or the pseudogene TRBV3-2), with D possibly TRBD1 on 6 matching bases. The CDR3 contains 14 residues. Germline CDR1 reads LGHDT; CDR2 reads YNNKEL (reference sequence). V was shortened by 5 bases and J by 0 bases, with 10 bases between the two germline ends.